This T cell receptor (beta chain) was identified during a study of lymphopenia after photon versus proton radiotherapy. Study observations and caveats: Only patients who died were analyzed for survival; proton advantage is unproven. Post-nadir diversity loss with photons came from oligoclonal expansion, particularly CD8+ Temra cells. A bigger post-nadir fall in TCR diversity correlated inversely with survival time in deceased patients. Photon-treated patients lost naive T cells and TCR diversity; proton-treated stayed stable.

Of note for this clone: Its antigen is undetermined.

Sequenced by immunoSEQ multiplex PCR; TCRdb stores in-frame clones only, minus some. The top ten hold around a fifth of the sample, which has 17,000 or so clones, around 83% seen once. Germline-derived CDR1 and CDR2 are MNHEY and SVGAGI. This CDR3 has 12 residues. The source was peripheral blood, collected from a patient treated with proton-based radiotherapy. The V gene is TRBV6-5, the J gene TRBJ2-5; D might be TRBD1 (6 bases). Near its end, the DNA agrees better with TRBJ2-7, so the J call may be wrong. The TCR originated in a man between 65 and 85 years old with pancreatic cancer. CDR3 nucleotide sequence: TGTGCCAGCAGTATGGGACATTACGAGCAGTACTTC. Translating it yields CASSMGHYEQYF.